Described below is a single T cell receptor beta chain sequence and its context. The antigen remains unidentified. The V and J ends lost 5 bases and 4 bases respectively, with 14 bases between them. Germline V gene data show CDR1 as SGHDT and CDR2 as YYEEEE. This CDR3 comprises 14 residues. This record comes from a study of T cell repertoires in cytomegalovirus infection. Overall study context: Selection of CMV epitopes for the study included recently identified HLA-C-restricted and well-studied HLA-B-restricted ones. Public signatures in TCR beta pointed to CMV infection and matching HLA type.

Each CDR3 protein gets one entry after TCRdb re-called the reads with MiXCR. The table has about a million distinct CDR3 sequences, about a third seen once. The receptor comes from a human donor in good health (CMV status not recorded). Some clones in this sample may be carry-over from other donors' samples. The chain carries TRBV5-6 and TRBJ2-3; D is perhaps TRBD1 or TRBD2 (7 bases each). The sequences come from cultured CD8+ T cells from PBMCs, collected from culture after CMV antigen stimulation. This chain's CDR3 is CASSQGGYPDTQYF. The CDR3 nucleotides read TGTGCCAGCAGTCAGGGGGGGTACCCAGATACGCAGTATTTT.